What follows are 6 T cell receptor beta chains derived from one specimen sequenced in a study of identifying expanded T cells in peripheral blood. The table came from immunoSEQ multiplex PCR; TCRdb's copy has only in-frame clones and leaves some out. The sample holds some 90,000 clones, around 86% seen once. The sample consisted of blood. The receptors were gathered from a person aged 18 to 70 in good health.

The chain is built from TRBV11-3 and TRBJ1-1, with TRBD1 as a possible D gene (5 bases). V lost 4 bases to trimming and J lost 1 base, with 7 bases between them. The CDR3 contains 13 residues. Germline values: CDR1 SGHNT, CDR2 YENEEA. The CDR3 DNA sequence: TGTGCCAGCAGCTCGACAGAGAACACTGAAGCTTTCTTT. It codes for CASSSTENTEAFF.

The chain carries TRBV7-9 and TRBJ1-2, with unresolved D. Germline V CDR1 and CDR2: SEHNR, FQNEAQ (reference sequence). The CDR3 contains 12 residues. V shed 1 base and J shed 7 bases, with 7 bases lying between them. The CDR3 reads CASSLGESGYTF. The DNA of the CDR3 is TGTGCCAGCAGCTTAGGTGAGAGTGGCTACACCTTC.

V gene TRBV5-1 combines with J gene TRBJ2-1; D is perhaps TRBD2 (6 bases). Between the trimmed V and J ends, which lost 0 bases and 1 base, there was a span of 11 bases. This CDR3 contains 16 residues. Germline-derived CDR1 and CDR2 are SGHRS and YFSETQ. The CDR3 bases are TGCGCCAGCAGCTTGGAGGAGGGAAGATCCTACAATGAGCAGTTCTTC. Its protein is CASSLEEGRSYNEQFF.

This rearrangement joins TRBV2 to TRBJ1-6; D gene uncertain. Germline CDR1 is SNHLY and CDR2 is FYNNEI. V was cut by 6 bases and J by 1 base, with 10 bases left in between. The CDR3 is 15 residues long. In DNA form, the CDR3 reads TGTGCCAGCAGGAGGGAACAGTCCTATAATTCACCCCTCCACTTT. Protein product: CASRREQSYNSPLHF.

A single count supports this clone. The chain employs TRBV6-5 and TRBJ2-7; D is perhaps TRBD1 (6 bases). Germline assignment: CDR1 MNHEY and CDR2 SVGAGI. Trimming stripped 2 bases from V and 3 bases from J, with 17 bases between. This CDR3 spans 16 amino acids. The CDR3 DNA sequence: TGTGCCAGCAGTTACACTGAAACAGGGAATGACTACGAGCAGTACTTC. Residues: CASSYTETGNDYEQYF.

This chain links TRBV6-5 with TRBJ1-1; D unresolved. The CDR3 loop spans 15 amino acids. CDR1 and CDR2 (germline): MNHEY, SVGAGI. Trimming cost V 2 bases and J 4 bases, with 14 bases left between them. The CDR3: CASSYNFLRGTEAFF. The CDR3 nucleotides read TGTGCCAGCAGTTACAATTTCCTTCGGGGCACTGAAGCTTTCTTT.